This T cell receptor beta chain appears in the sequencing data of a study of blood T cells in healthy people across ages. The V gene lost 2 bases and the J gene lost 10 bases, with 15 bases spanning the gap. The CDR3 covers 14 residues. With a J-beta primer mix and a sample-barcoded 5' primer, a second PCR ran 7 to 11 cycles. MiXCR, run by TCRdb on the 5' RACE reads, gives a single entry per CDR3 protein. The data contain about 1.7 million distinct CDR3 sequences, over 25% of them seen just once; the ten biggest clones take up 7.7%. This clonotype originated in a woman aged 25 to 45 in good health. Sequencing was carried out using blood. The V call is TRBV12-3 or TRBV12-4, the J call TRBJ2-1, with unresolved D. The CDR3: CASSLMATVYEQFF. DNA of the CDR3: TGTGCCAGCAGTTTAATGGCCACTGTCTACGAGCAGTTCTTC.